This TCR beta chain was recorded in a study of cytomegalovirus exposure and HLA in healthy donors. The overall study: Earlier findings included about 120 million unique TCR beta sequences obtained from 150 million to 200 million T cells.

PCR used 60 Vbeta primers and 13 Jbeta primers. Data came from immunoSEQ multiplex PCR; TCRdb stores just in-frame clones and leaves some out. This table holds 150,000 to 200,000 clones, around 72% found once. CDR1 is GTSNPN, CDR2 SVGIG, per germline (reference sequence). The CDR3 is 15 amino acids. V lost 7 bases, J lost 4 bases, and 20 bases lay in between. The sample taken for sequencing was PBMCs. This chain connects TRBV30 to TRBJ1-5; D is possibly TRBD1 (5 bases). The TCR sequence derives from a middle-aged man in good health and CMV-seropositive. The CDR3 DNA reads as TGTGCCTACTCAGTAGGCACAGGACCTAATCAGCCCCAGCATTTT. As protein: CAYSVGTGPNQPQHF.